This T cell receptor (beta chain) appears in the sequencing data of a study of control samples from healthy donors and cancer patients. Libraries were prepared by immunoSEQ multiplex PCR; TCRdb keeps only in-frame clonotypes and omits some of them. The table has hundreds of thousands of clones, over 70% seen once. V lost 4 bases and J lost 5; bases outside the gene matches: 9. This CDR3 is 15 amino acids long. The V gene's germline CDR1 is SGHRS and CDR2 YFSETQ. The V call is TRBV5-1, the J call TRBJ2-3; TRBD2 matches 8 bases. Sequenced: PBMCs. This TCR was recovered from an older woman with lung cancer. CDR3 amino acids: CASSLGGGSGDTQYF. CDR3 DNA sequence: TGCGCCAGCAGCCTGGGCGGGGGGAGTGGAGATACGCAGTATTTT.